A single sample gave rise to the 27 T cell receptor beta chains below, sequenced in a study of high-grade serous ovarian cancer treatment subgroups. Tumor samples were obtained before definitive surgery or chemotherapy. Data came from immunoSEQ multiplex PCR; TCRdb stores just in-frame clones and leaves some out. Here the sample spans more than 9,500 clones, just over 85% being singletons. The sample consisted of tumor tissue. The source is a human donor with high-grade serous ovarian cancer.

This chain links TRBV9 with TRBJ2-1, with a tentative D call TRBD2 (6 bases). The CDR3 has 15 amino acids. Trimming took off 2 bases at V and 7 bases at J, with 16 bases between the two ends. From germline, CDR1 is SGDLS and CDR2 YYNGEE. Here the CDR3 reads CASSVEGQTNNEQFF. The CDR3 nucleotides are TGTGCCAGCAGCGTGGAGGGGCAGACGAATAATGAGCAGTTCTTC.

This chain connects TRBV5-6 to TRBJ1-1; D is perhaps TRBD1 (5 bases). Germline V gene data show CDR1 as SGHDT and CDR2 as YYEEEE. The CDR3 is made up of 13 amino acids. V was clipped by 3 bases and J by 0 bases, with 6 bases between them. The CDR3 sequence is CASSWDLNTEAFF. For the CDR3, the DNA is TGTGCCAGCAGCTGGGACTTGAACACTGAAGCTTTCTTT.

The V and J genes are TRBV28 and TRBJ1-5, with 8 bases matching TRBD1. Trimming at V came to 6 bases and at J to 4 bases, leaving 5 bases not matched to a gene. Germline CDR1 is MDHEN and CDR2 is SYDVKM. This CDR3 is 14 amino acids long. The CDR3 coding sequence is TGTGCCAGCAGCTCCGGGACAGGTAATCAGCCCCAGCATTTT. Its protein is CASSSGTGNQPQHF.

In this sample, this clone turned up a few times. This chain joins TRBV5-1 and TRBJ1-1, with no clear D. In germline, CDR1 is SGHRS, CDR2 YFSETQ. Trimming removed 1 base from V and 2 bases from J, with 6 bases in between. The CDR3 consists of 13 residues. The CDR3 DNA reads TGCGCCAGCAGCTTGCCGCCTAACACTGAAGCTTTCTTT. Translating it yields CASSLPPNTEAFF. Full variable domain (missing parts from reference TRBV5-1 and TRBJ1-1): KAGVTQTPRYLIKTRGQQVTLSCSPISGHRSVSWYQQTPGQGLQFLFEYFSETQRNKGNFPGRFSGRQFSNSRSEMNVSTLELGDSALYLCASSLPPNTEAFFGQGTRLTVV.

V gene TRBV6-5 combines with J gene TRBJ2-5, with D perhaps matching TRBD1 or TRBD2 (5 bases each). The V gene lost 2 bases and the J gene lost 6 bases, with 13 bases spanning the gap. There are 14 residues in the CDR3. Germline V CDR1 and CDR2: MNHEY, SVGAGI. The CDR3: CASSYQRGDQTQYF. The CDR3 DNA reads as TGTGCCAGCAGTTACCAGAGGGGAGACCAGACCCAGTACTTC.

This clone was seen a single time. CDR3 in amino acids: CASSPRFQGANTEAFF. Written as DNA, the CDR3 is TGTGCCAGCTCACCAAGGTTCCAGGGGGCCAACACTGAAGCTTTCTTT. The chain recombines TRBV18 with TRBJ1-1, with 8 nucleotides matching TRBD1. Trimming at V came to 2 bases and at J to 2 bases, leaving 7 bases not matched to a gene. CDR1 and CDR2 (germline): KGHSH, LQKENI. The CDR3 loop spans 16 amino acids.

J is TRBJ2-5 and V is TRBV4-1; D possibly corresponds to TRBD1 (5 bases). The CDR3 runs to 14 residues. V was shortened by 0 bases and J by 11 bases, with 16 bases between the two germline ends. Germline CDR1 reads MGHRA; CDR2 reads YSYEKL. The CDR3 region is CASSQDNRLGKQYF. Written as DNA, the CDR3 is TGCGCCAGCAGCCAAGATAACAGGTTGGGGAAACAGTACTTC.

This chain links TRBV5-4 with TRBJ2-2, with TRBD2 identical over 8 bases. The length of the CDR3 is 15 residues. Germline trimming cut 4 bases from V and 5 bases from J; bases unmatched to any gene: 7. Germline loops: CDR1 SGHNT, CDR2 YYREEE (reference sequence). Written as DNA, the CDR3 is TGTGCCAGCAGCACAAGCGGGGGTGGGACCGGGGAGCTGTTTTTT. Translated, it gives CASSTSGGGTGELFF.

The chain is built from TRBV18 and TRBJ2-7; 7 bases line up with TRBD1. The germline gives CDR1 KGHSH, CDR2 LQKENI. This CDR3 has 13 residues. V trimming: 3 bases; J trimming: 7 bases; junction bases outside the gene matches: 6. The CDR3 bases are TGTGCCAGCTCACCTGGGACAGATCAGGAGCAGTACTTC. Residues: CASSPGTDQEQYF.

This clone was observed once. The chain is built from TRBV30 and TRBJ2-5; TRBD1 is a possible D gene (5 bases). The germline gives CDR1 GTSNPN, CDR2 SVGIG (reference sequence). The germline V and J ends were trimmed by 0 bases and 1 base, with 18 bases remaining between them. This CDR3 has 17 amino acids. Here the CDR3 DNA reads TGTGCCTGGAGTGTATCTCCACCTCCTAGGGGCCAAGAGACCCAGTACTTC. Protein sequence: CAWSVSPPPRGQETQYF.

The chain carries TRBV5-5 and TRBJ2-6; 13 bases are a match to TRBD2. Germline loops: CDR1 SGHKS, CDR2 YYEKEE (reference sequence). J gave up 1 base and V 1 base, and 8 bases lay outside the gene matches. This CDR3 has 20 residues. CDR3 coding DNA: TGTGCCAGCAGCTTGAGGGGGGTGGGACTAGCGGGGTCTGGGGCCAACGTCCTGACTTTC. Protein: CASSLRGVGLAGSGANVLTF.

There are a few counts of this clone. The rearrangement joins TRBV5-1 to TRBJ1-5; maybe TRBD1 (6 bases). This CDR3 has 14 amino acids. From germline, CDR1 is SGHRS and CDR2 YFSETQ. The ends were cut back, 0 bases at V and 7 bases at J, with 11 bases in the middle. CDR3 sequence (DNA): TGCGCCAGCAGCTTGGGGGGGCTGGGGCAGCCCCAGCATTTT. Translation gives CASSLGGLGQPQHF.

The chain links TRBV28 to TRBJ2-7, with D possibly being TRBD2 (6 bases). V was shortened by 5 bases and J by 6 bases, with 17 bases between the two germline ends. Germline CDR1 MDHEN, CDR2 SYDVKM. This CDR3 contains 14 residues. The CDR3 bases are TGTGCCAGCAGTGGGGGAGGTCCCCAAGGCGAGCAGTACGTC. Encoded protein: CASSGGGPQGEQYV.

The rearrangement joins TRBV12-5 to TRBJ1-4, with 8 bases matching TRBD1. Germline trimming cut 5 bases from V and 5 bases from J; bases unmatched to any gene: 7. The CDR3 runs 15 residues. Germline V gene sequence: CDR1 LGHNT, CDR2 FRNRAP. The CDR3 DNA is TGTGCTAGTGGTCCAGGGGGCCGAGGGAATGAAAAACTGTTTTTT. Translation: CASGPGGRGNEKLFF. The full variable domain, with the rest looked up from reference TRBV12-5 and TRBJ1-4, is DARVTQTPRHKVTEMGQEVTMRCQPILGHNTVFWYRQTMMQGLELLAYFRNRAPLDDSGMPKDRFSAEMPDATLATLKIQPSEPRDSAVYFCASGPGGRGNEKLFFGSGTQLSVL.

The J gene is TRBJ1-5, the V gene TRBV2; D remains unclear. This CDR3 is built from 14 residues. V was trimmed by 6 bases and J by 4 bases, leaving 13 bases between them. Germline lookup yields CDR1 SNHLY and CDR2 FYNNEI. The CDR3: CASRLGPSNQPQHF. The CDR3, as DNA: TGTGCCAGCAGACTCGGACCCAGTAATCAGCCCCAGCATTTT.

Only one count was recorded for this clone. The genes are TRBV29-1 and TRBJ2-1; D unresolved. The CDR3 length is 13 residues. Germline V gives CDR1 SQVTM, CDR2 ANQGSEA. Trimming pared 2 bases from V and 3 bases from J, leaving 8 bases between. CDR3 in DNA: TGCAGCGTTGAAATGTCAGGCTACAATGAGCAGTTCTTC. Translating gives CSVEMSGYNEQFF.

The gene calls are TRBV6-1 and TRBJ1-4, with 10 bases identical to TRBD1. V shed 4 bases, J shed 0 bases, and the junction held 8 bases outside the gene matches. CDR1 is MNHNS, CDR2 SASEGT, per germline. The CDR3 totals 18 residues. CDR3 in amino acids: CASSGSGQGIATNEKLFF. CDR3 nucleotide sequence: TGTGCCAGCAGTGGCTCGGGACAGGGGATTGCAACTAATGAAAAACTGTTTTTT.

The V and J genes are TRBV25-1 and TRBJ1-4, with D unclear. The CDR3 has 15 amino acids. V lost 1 base and J lost 1, with 7 bases in between. Per the germline V gene, CDR1 is MGHDK and CDR2 is SYGVNS. The CDR3 region is CASSELGKTNEKLFF. In DNA, the CDR3 is TGTGCCAGCAGTGAATTAGGGAAAACTAATGAAAAACTGTTTTTT.

The chain uses TRBV28 and TRBJ1-2; 8 bases are shared with TRBD1. Germline CDR1 and CDR2: MDHEN and SYDVKM. V dropped 4 bases and J dropped 4; count of bases not matched to a gene: 5. The CDR3 contains 14 residues. The CDR3 loop reads CASSSRDRPYGYTF. The DNA of the CDR3 is TGTGCCAGCAGTTCCCGGGACAGGCCCTATGGCTACACCTTC.

The V call is TRBV7-2, the J call TRBJ2-6, with a weak D call TRBD1 (5 bases). V lost 5 bases to trimming and J lost 0 bases, with 11 bases between them. This CDR3 comprises 16 residues. Germline V gene lookup returns CDR1 SGHTA and CDR2 FQGNSA. The chain's CDR3 is CASSPQVSSGANVLTF. CDR3 bases: TGTGCCAGCAGCCCACAGGTTTCCTCTGGGGCCAACGTCCTGACTTTC.

This chain joins TRBV6-4 and TRBJ2-3; TRBD2 matches 9 bases. There are 15 residues in the CDR3. V shed 3 bases, J shed 4 bases, and the junction held 5 bases outside the gene matches. Per germline, CDR1 MRHNA and CDR2 SNTAGT. The CDR3 sequence is CASSEGGGVPDTQYF. The CDR3 DNA reads as TGTGCCAGCAGTGAAGGCGGGGGGGTACCAGATACGCAGTATTTT.

The chain uses TRBV5-1 and TRBJ2-7; either TRBD1 or TRBD2 may fit D (5 bases each). The CDR3 totals 16 residues. Between the trimmed V and J ends, which lost 4 bases and 0 bases, there was a span of 17 bases. Germline assignment: CDR1 SGHRS and CDR2 YFSETQ. For the CDR3, the DNA is TGCGCCAGCAGCCGAACGAGGGACGCCATCTCCTACGAGCAGTACTTC. Translation gives CASSRTRDAISYEQYF.

This chain uses TRBV5-1 with TRBJ2-7, with D possibly matching TRBD1 (6 bases). This CDR3 comprises 14 residues. Trimming removed 4 bases from V and 3 bases from J, with 14 bases in between. The germline gives CDR1 SGHRS, CDR2 YFSETQ. Here the CDR3 reads CASSRGDRIYEQYF. In nucleotides, the CDR3 is TGCGCCAGCAGCCGTGGAGACAGGATCTACGAGCAGTACTTC.

The chain recombines TRBV5-1 with TRBJ1-2; a weak D match, TRBD1 (6 bases). The CDR3 spans 15 residues. Trimming left V 0 bases short and J 6 bases short, with 15 bases between. From germline, CDR1 is SGHRS and CDR2 YFSETQ. The CDR3, as DNA: TGCGCCAGCAGCTTGGTCCTAACAGGGAAGAATGGCTACACCTTC. It encodes CASSLVLTGKNGYTF.

V usage is TRBV10-2 and J usage is TRBJ2-5, with D perhaps matching TRBD2 (6 bases). The CDR3 contains 14 residues. CDR1 and CDR2 from the germline V gene are WSHSY and SAAADI. Trimming removed 6 bases at V and 5 bases at J, with 16 bases between. CDR3 amino acids: CASSLVREEETQYF. CDR3 sequence (DNA): TGCGCCAGCAGCCTCGTGAGGGAGGAGGAGACCCAGTACTTC.

In its sample, this clone was seen once. Here the CDR3 DNA reads TGTGCCAGCAGTTACAGCGACAGGGGGCCTGGCTACACCTTC. This gives the protein CASSYSDRGPGYTF. The chain joins TRBV6-6 to TRBJ1-2; 10 bases are a match to TRBD1. CDR3 length: 14 residues. Trimming removed 2 bases from V and 7 bases from J; junction bases left unmatched: 4. CDR1 and CDR2 (germline): MNHNY, SVGAGI (reference sequence).

This CDR3 is CAWTLTSPGLFF. Here the CDR3 DNA reads TGTGCCTGGACCCTGACATCTCCGGGTTTGTTCTTC. V and J are TRBV30 and TRBJ2-1, with D unclear. V was cut by 4 bases and J by 15 bases, with 19 bases left in between. This CDR3 region has 12 residues. Looked up from germline, CDR1 is GTSNPN and CDR2 is SVGIG (reference sequence).